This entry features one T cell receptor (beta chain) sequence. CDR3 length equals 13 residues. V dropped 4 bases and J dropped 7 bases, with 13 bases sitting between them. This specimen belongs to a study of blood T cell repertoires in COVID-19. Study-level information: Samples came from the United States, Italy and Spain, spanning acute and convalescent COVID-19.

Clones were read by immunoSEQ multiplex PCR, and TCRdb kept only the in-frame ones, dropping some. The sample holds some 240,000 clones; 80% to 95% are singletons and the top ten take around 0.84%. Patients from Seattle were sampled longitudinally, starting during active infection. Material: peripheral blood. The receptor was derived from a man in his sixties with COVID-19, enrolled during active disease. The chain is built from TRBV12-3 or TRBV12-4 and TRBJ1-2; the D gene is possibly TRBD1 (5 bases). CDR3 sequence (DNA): TGTGCCAGCAGTTCCTCAGGGCCCAGTGGCTACACCTTC. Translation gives CASSSSGPSGYTF.